These 25 T cell receptor beta chains originate from one sample sequenced in a study of T cell repertoires in cytomegalovirus infection. The antigens for these receptors are not known. MiXCR, run by TCRdb on the reads, gives a single entry per CDR3 protein. The table lists about 570,000 distinct CDR3 sequences, under 45% of them singletons. The sequencing used cultured PBMCs, collected from culture after CMV antigen stimulation. These receptors originate from a human donor in good health (CMV status not recorded). Some clones in this sample may be carry-over from other donors' samples.

This chain uses TRBV7-2 with TRBJ2-3; D unresolved. From germline, CDR1 is SGHTA and CDR2 FQGNSA. Trimming stripped 2 bases from V and 0 bases from J, with 6 bases between. This CDR3 has 14 amino acids. The CDR3 DNA reads TGTGCCAGCAGCTTATGGGTTAGCACAGATACGCAGTATTTT. Its translation is CASSLWVSTDTQYF. The full variable domain, rest sourced from reference TRBV7-2 and TRBJ2-3, is GAGVSQSPSNKVTEKGKDVELRCDPISGHTALYWYRQSLGQGLEFLIYFQGNSAPDKSGLPSDRFSAERTGGSVSTLTIQRTQQEDSAVYLCASSLWVSTDTQYFGPGTRLTVL.

In its sample, this clonotype was seen a few times. The chain uses TRBV6-6 and TRBJ2-7, with 7 bases matching TRBD2. The CDR3 runs to 16 residues. J was trimmed by 1 base and V by 6 bases; bases with no gene match: 12. From germline, CDR1 is MNHNY and CDR2 SVGAGI (reference sequence). DNA of the CDR3: TGTGCCAGCAGCCCGGGGGGTGGAGACCTATCCTACGAGCAGTACTTC. Translation gives CASSPGGGDLSYEQYF.

A remark on this clonotype: A much larger clone differs by one base, so this may be a read error. CDR3 coding DNA: TGTACCAGCAGCTCCCTTGCAGGGGATAGCAATCAGCCCCAGCATTTT. This translates into CTSSSLAGDSNQPQHF. The V call is TRBV7-2, the J call TRBJ1-5; weak D call: TRBD1 (6 bases). The CDR3 covers 16 residues. In germline, CDR1 is SGHTA, CDR2 FQGNSA. V lost 4 bases to trimming and J lost 0 bases, with 13 bases between them.

The chain is built from TRBV29-1 and TRBJ1-2, with D hard to call. Looked up from germline, CDR1 is SQVTM and CDR2 is ANQGSEA. The V end was cut by 3 bases, the J end by 8 bases, with 10 bases between. This CDR3 is 11 amino acids long. CDR3 nucleotide sequence: TGCAGCGTTGATCTAGGGAGAGGCTACACCTTC. This encodes CSVDLGRGYTF.

The chain employs TRBV7-2 and TRBJ2-1, with D perhaps matching TRBD2 (6 bases). The CDR3 extends over 16 amino acids. The germline V and J ends were trimmed by 1 base and 3 bases, with 13 bases remaining between them. The germline gives CDR1 SGHTA, CDR2 FQGNSA. The CDR3 here is CASSLEGAGGYNEQFF. CDR3 bases: TGTGCCAGCAGCTTAGAAGGAGCGGGCGGCTACAATGAGCAGTTCTTC.

This clonotype was seen just once. The chain joins TRBV7-2 to TRBJ2-7; a weak D match, TRBD2 (5 bases). Germline CDR1 and CDR2: SGHTA and FQGNSA. Trimming took off 1 base at V and 2 bases at J, with 12 bases between the two ends. This CDR3 has 15 amino acids. CDR3 nucleotides: TGTGCCAGCAGCTTAGACCTAGCTAGTACCTACGAGCAGTACTTC. Amino acids: CASSLDLASTYEQYF.

This clonotype was recorded many times. The chain has TRBV7-4 and TRBJ2-7, with no clear D. V lost 1 base, J lost 0 bases, and 13 bases lay in between. The CDR3 is 16 amino acids. CDR1 is SGHVT and CDR2 is SQSDAQ in the germline V gene. The chain's CDR3 is CASSLVVGPSSYEQYF. CDR3 nucleotides: TGTGCCAGCAGCTTAGTTGTTGGGCCAAGCTCCTACGAGCAGTACTTC.

This clonotype showed up just a few times. V and J are TRBV7-2 and TRBJ2-2, with D hard to call. Germline values: CDR1 SGHTA, CDR2 FQGNSA. This CDR3 spans 15 amino acids. The V end lost 1 base, the J end lost 4 bases, and 10 bases lay between the germline ends. CDR3 region: CASSLVGMLTGELFF. Written as DNA, the CDR3 is TGTGCCAGCAGCTTAGTGGGGATGCTCACCGGGGAGCTGTTTTTT.

The chain couples TRBV20-1 to TRBJ2-2, with TRBD2 matching 10 bases. The CDR3 sequence is 18 residues long. The trim removed 3 bases at V and 0 bases at J, leaving 10 bases unmatched. In germline, CDR1 is DFQATT, CDR2 SNEGSKA (reference sequence). This chain's CDR3 is CSASPFSGGNTNTGELFF. Here the CDR3 DNA reads TGCAGTGCTAGCCCTTTTAGCGGGGGGAACACGAACACCGGGGAGCTGTTTTTT.

The chain joins TRBV18 to TRBJ2-1; D unclear. CDR3 size: 13 residues. V was cut by 8 bases and J by 2 bases, with 10 bases left in between. The germline gives CDR1 KGHSH, CDR2 LQKENI. As DNA, the CDR3 is TGTGCCAGCGCGAATCGAACCTACAATGAGCAGTTCTTC. It encodes CASANRTYNEQFF.

The chain carries TRBV12-3 or TRBV12-4 and TRBJ2-3; TRBD1 might be the D (6 bases). Trimming removed 5 bases at V and 2 bases at J, with 11 bases between. CDR3 length: 14 amino acids. CDR3 residues: CASSDRKYTDTQYF. The CDR3, as DNA: TGTGCCAGCAGTGACAGGAAATACACAGATACGCAGTATTTT.

This chain joins TRBV7-4 and TRBJ2-3; TRBD2 aligns across 7 bases. Germline lookup yields CDR1 SGHVT and CDR2 SQSDAQ. The CDR3 loop spans 17 amino acids. Trimming cost V 4 bases and J 2 bases; bases outside gene matches: 12. This chain's CDR3 is CASSSEVRGSFTDTQYF. Here the CDR3 DNA reads TGTGCCAGCAGCTCCGAAGTTCGCGGGAGCTTCACAGATACGCAGTATTTT.

This clonotype was seen more than once but under ten times. The rearrangement links TRBV20-1 to TRBJ1-6; D gene unclear. V lost 3 bases, J lost 7 bases, and 19 bases lay in between. Germline values: CDR1 DFQATT, CDR2 SNEGSKA (reference sequence). The CDR3 is 16 residues long. The CDR3: CSASPRAGLTNSPLHF. The CDR3 region has the DNA TGCAGTGCTAGCCCTCGTGCGGGCTTGACAAATTCACCCCTCCACTTT.

The CDR3 sequence: CASSPFDRAGNTIYF. The DNA for the CDR3 is TGTGCCAGCTCACCATTCGACAGGGCTGGAAACACCATATATTTT. This chain links TRBV18 with TRBJ1-3; 7 nucleotides line up with TRBD1. The CDR3 is 15 amino acids. The germline V gene encodes CDR1 KGHSH and CDR2 LQKENI. Losses at the gene ends were 2 bases for V and 2 bases for J; bases not matched to a gene: 3.

This clonotype was counted only a few times. V is TRBV7-2 and J is TRBJ1-2; D unclear. This CDR3 is 14 amino acids long. V lost 4 bases and J 1 base, leaving 10 bases between the germline ends. Germline CDR1 SGHTA, CDR2 FQGNSA. Written as DNA, the CDR3 is TGTGCCAGCAGCTCCGGGGTGGATAACTATGGCTACACCTTC. The encoded protein is CASSSGVDNYGYTF.

This rearrangement joins TRBV7-2 to TRBJ2-2; 10 bases fit TRBD2. V lost 7 bases, J lost 7 bases, and 18 bases stayed unmatched. The CDR3 is 18 residues long. Germline CDR1 and CDR2: SGHTA and FQGNSA. CDR3 protein: CASKLTGGPSGGGGELFF. The DNA for the CDR3 is TGTGCCAGCAAGCTTACGGGTGGGCCTAGCGGGGGCGGCGGGGAGCTGTTTTTT.

This clonotype was detected only a few times. The V call is TRBV18, the J call TRBJ2-1; 8 nucleotides match TRBD2. The V and J ends lost 3 bases and 4 bases, in that order; junction bases with no gene match: 5. The CDR3 runs 15 residues. CDR1 is KGHSH and CDR2 is LQKENI in the germline V gene. The CDR3 sequence: CASSPRAGGYNEQFF. The CDR3 bases are TGTGCCAGCTCACCTCGCGCGGGGGGATACAATGAGCAGTTCTTC.

J is TRBJ2-7 and V is TRBV6-1; D is possibly TRBD2 (5 bases). V lost 0 bases and J lost 1, with 13 bases in between. The CDR3 spans 16 residues. Germline V lookup: CDR1 MNHNS, CDR2 SASEGT. The CDR3 sequence is CASSEAPQTGSYEQYF. The CDR3 region has the DNA TGTGCCAGCAGTGAAGCGCCCCAAACGGGGTCCTACGAGCAGTACTTC.

The gene calls are TRBV28 and TRBJ1-4; D is ambiguous. CDR1 MDHEN and CDR2 SYDVKM come from the germline V gene. CDR3 size: 16 residues. Deletions cut 5 bases from V and 3 bases from J, with 16 bases between. For the CDR3, the DNA is TGTGCCAGCAGTCCCCCGGGGAGGCTGGCTAATGAAAAACTGTTTTTT. This sequence encodes CASSPPGRLANEKLFF.

This clonotype was detected only a few times. The chain has TRBV7-6 and TRBJ2-7, with no clear D. The V end was cut by 5 bases, the J end by 2 bases, with 16 bases between. The CDR3 length is 15 residues. Germline V gene lookup returns CDR1 SGHVS and CDR2 FNYEAQ. The CDR3 bases are TGTGCCAGCAGCCTTACCGTCTGGCAACCCTACGAGCAGTACTTC. Protein product: CASSLTVWQPYEQYF.

The genes are TRBV7-2 and TRBJ1-2; D possibly corresponds to TRBD1 (6 bases). V dropped 1 base and J dropped 4 bases, with 19 bases sitting between them. Germline CDR1 reads SGHTA; CDR2 reads FQGNSA. CDR3 length: 17 amino acids. The CDR3 spells CASSLVGGAGDSYGYTF. For the CDR3, the DNA is TGTGCCAGCAGCTTAGTGGGGGGGGCAGGGGATTCCTATGGCTACACCTTC.

The V gene is TRBV4-2, the J gene TRBJ2-5; a weak D match, TRBD1 (6 bases). The CDR3 has 14 residues. Germline assignment: CDR1 LGHNA and CDR2 YNFKEQ. V lost 0 bases and J 4 bases, leaving 9 bases between the germline ends. The CDR3 sequence is CASSQDAGAETQYF. In nucleotides, the CDR3 is TGTGCCAGCAGCCAAGATGCAGGGGCAGAGACCCAGTACTTC.

This chain joins TRBV7-2 and TRBJ2-5, with D perhaps given as TRBD1 or TRBD2 (5 bases each). V lost 2 bases to trimming and J lost 2 bases, with 15 bases between them. The CDR3 spans 16 residues. Germline V gene data show CDR1 as SGHTA and CDR2 as FQGNSA. This CDR3 is CASSLWGTETQETQYF. DNA of the CDR3: TGTGCCAGCAGCTTATGGGGGACCGAAACACAAGAGACCCAGTACTTC.

The gene calls are TRBV23-1 and TRBJ2-2; 7 nucleotides line up with TRBD1. TRBV23-1 is reported as an ORF; its role is uncertain. Trimming removed 4 bases from V and 0 bases from J; junction bases left unmatched: 20. CDR3 length equals 21 residues. The CDR3 is CASSPLNRWGQTIANTGELFF. The CDR3 DNA reads TGCGCCAGCAGTCCCCTAAATCGTTGGGGACAGACAATTGCGAACACCGGGGAGCTGTTTTTT.

The genes are TRBV7-2 and TRBJ2-1; 9 bases fit TRBD2. Looked up from germline, CDR1 is SGHTA and CDR2 is FQGNSA. J lost 5 bases, V lost 2 bases, and 4 bases had no gene match. There are 15 residues in the CDR3. The chain's CDR3 is CASSLRRGGHNEQFF. The CDR3 DNA is TGTGCCAGCAGCTTAAGGCGGGGGGGTCACAATGAGCAGTTCTTC.